This passage covers 22 T cell receptor beta chains from one sample sequenced in a study of OX40 agonist ivuxolimab in advanced cancers. The repertoire was sequenced with immunoSEQ multiplex PCR; TCRdb's copy has only in-frame clones and lacks some. Here the sample spans approximately 70,000 clones, approximately 92% being singletons. This material consisted of CD4+ or CD8+ T cells sorted from blood, taken in a trial of the OX40 agonist ivuxolimab. The source of these receptors is an adult with an advanced solid tumor such as melanoma, head and neck, liver or kidney cancer.

The rearrangement joins TRBV19 to TRBJ2-5, with D perhaps TRBD2 (7 bases). Trimming removed 8 bases at V and 7 bases at J, with 11 bases between. The CDR3 is 11 amino acids. Per germline, CDR1 LNHDA and CDR2 SQIVND (reference sequence). The CDR3 DNA is TGTGCCAGTGAAGGGGGGGTGACCCAGTACTTC. Its translation is CASEGGVTQYF.

This sequence joins TRBV11-1 and TRBJ2-7; D might be TRBD2 (6 bases). Germline loops: CDR1 SGHAT, CDR2 FQDESV (reference sequence). This CDR3 has 14 residues. Trimming took 4 bases from V and 0 from J, leaving 10 bases between them. Here the CDR3 DNA reads TGTGCCAGCAGCTCTGGGGACTTCTCCTACGAGCAGTACTTC. It yields the protein CASSSGDFSYEQYF.

The chain joins TRBV7-9 to TRBJ1-4, with 11 nucleotides matching TRBD1. J lost 7 bases, V lost 1 base, and 5 bases had no gene match. CDR1 SEHNR and CDR2 FQNEAQ come from the germline V gene (reference sequence). The CDR3 totals 16 residues. CDR3 sequence reads: CASSLGEDRGREKLFF. As DNA, the CDR3 is TGTGCCAGCAGCTTAGGAGAGGACAGGGGGCGTGAAAAACTGTTTTTT.

This rearrangement joins TRBV18 to TRBJ2-3, with 7 bases identical to TRBD1. The V segment lost 7 bases and the J segment 5 bases; nucleotides outside the gene matches: 3. Germline V gene sequence: CDR1 KGHSH, CDR2 LQKENI. There are 12 residues in the CDR3. The CDR3 DNA is TGTGCCAGCTTAGGGGGCGGAGATACGCAGTATTTT. It specifies CASLGGGDTQYF.

The chain recombines TRBV30 with TRBJ2-5; D remains unclear. This CDR3 has 12 residues. Between the trimmed V and J ends, which lost 2 bases and 4 bases, there was a span of 8 bases. Germline V gives CDR1 GTSNPN, CDR2 SVGIG (reference sequence). CDR3 sequence (DNA): TGTGCCTGGAGTATGGGTTCAGAGACCCAGTACTTC. Translating gives CAWSMGSETQYF.

This chain links TRBV19 with TRBJ1-3, with D unresolved. The CDR3 is 13 amino acids. The germline CDR1 and CDR2 sequences are LNHDA and SQIVND (reference sequence). With 9 bases removed from V and 2 bases from J, the gap between germline ends came to 11 bases. Written as DNA, the CDR3 is TGTGCCAGCAGGAGTCAGACTGGAAACACCATATATTTT. Its protein is CASRSQTGNTIYF. The full variable domain, rest sourced from reference TRBV19 and TRBJ1-3, is DGGITQSPKYLFRKEGQNVTLSCEQNLNHDAMYWYRQDPGQGLRLIYYSQIVNDFQKGDIAEGYSVSREKKESFPLTVTSAQKNPTAFYLCASRSQTGNTIYFGEGSWLTVV.

V and J are TRBV19 and TRBJ1-1, with TRBD1 as a possible D gene (5 bases). Per the germline V gene, CDR1 is LNHDA and CDR2 is SQIVND (reference sequence). The CDR3 loop spans 14 amino acids. V lost 7 bases and J lost 1, with 13 bases in between. The CDR3 nucleotides read TGTGCCAGTACCCCTCGGGGGAGGAACACTGAAGCTTTCTTT. This gives the protein CASTPRGRNTEAFF.

On this clone: The junction shows a germline mismatch at one end, possibly a read error. The chain couples TRBV6-6 to TRBJ2-6; no clear D. This CDR3 contains 13 residues. The V gene's germline CDR1 is MNHNY and CDR2 SVGAGI (reference sequence). CDR3 DNA: TGTGCCGTCCCTGCCTCTGGGACCAACGTCCTGACTTTC. Residues: CAVPASGTNVLTF.

This rearrangement joins TRBV7-8 to TRBJ2-4, with TRBD2 matching 7 bases. This CDR3 has 16 amino acids. The trim removed 5 bases at V and 1 base at J, leaving 8 bases unmatched. In germline, CDR1 is SGHVS, CDR2 FQNEAQ. The CDR3 bases are TGTGCCAGCAGCCATGGACTAGTGGTGGCCAAAAACATTCAGTACTTC. Translating gives CASSHGLVVAKNIQYF.

The chain combines TRBV4-2 with TRBJ1-5, with D possibly TRBD1 on 5 matching bases. CDR1 LGHNA and CDR2 YNFKEQ come from the germline V gene. Trimming pared 0 bases from V and 4 bases from J, leaving 10 bases between. The CDR3 runs to 15 residues. DNA of the CDR3: TGTGCCAGCAGCCAAGATCGACAGACAAATCAGCCCCAGCATTTT. Its translation: CASSQDRQTNQPQHF.

This chain links TRBV7-9 with TRBJ2-7; D may be TRBD1 (5 bases). The CDR3 runs 19 residues. Germline V gene sequence: CDR1 SEHNR, CDR2 FQNEAQ (reference sequence). Trimming took 2 bases from V and 2 from J, leaving 25 bases between them. CDR3 DNA: TGTGCCAGCAGCTTAAGGCAGGGCCAGGTACCCCTCTATGCCTACGAGCAGTACTTC. Translated, it gives CASSLRQGQVPLYAYEQYF.

The chain recombines TRBV28 with TRBJ2-2; 7 bases align to TRBD1. Per the germline V gene, CDR1 is MDHEN and CDR2 is SYDVKM. J gave up 9 bases and V 5 bases, and 12 bases lay outside the gene matches. The CDR3 extends over 15 amino acids. CDR3 sequence reads: CASSPTGVTNRELFF. The CDR3 coding sequence is TGTGCCAGCAGTCCTACAGGGGTCACCAATCGGGAGCTGTTTTTT.

This chain joins TRBV14 and TRBJ2-7; D is perhaps TRBD2 (7 bases). This CDR3 contains 14 residues. CDR1 SGHDN and CDR2 FVKESK come from the germline V gene. Trimming pared 4 bases from V and 2 bases from J, leaving 12 bases between. The chain's CDR3 is CASSPLRGPYEQYF. DNA for the CDR3: TGTGCCAGCAGCCCTTTGCGGGGGCCCTACGAGCAGTACTTC.

The rearrangement links TRBV10-2 to TRBJ1-1, with unresolved D. Trimming took off 2 bases at V and 6 bases at J, with 10 bases between the two ends. The CDR3 loop spans 13 amino acids. CDR1 is WSHSY, CDR2 SAAADI, per germline. CDR3 loop: CASSERTGAEAFF. The DNA of the CDR3 is TGCGCCAGCAGTGAGAGGACGGGTGCTGAAGCTTTCTTT.

The rearrangement links TRBV29-1 to TRBJ1-1, with D uncertain. The germline CDR1 and CDR2 sequences are SQVTM and ANQGSEA. The length of the CDR3 is 13 residues. V was trimmed by 3 bases and J by 1 base, leaving 9 bases between them. In DNA, the CDR3 is TGCAGCGTTGAGGTTATGCAGAACACTGAAGCTTTCTTT. This encodes CSVEVMQNTEAFF. Filled out from reference TRBV29-1 and TRBJ1-1, the complete variable domain reads SAVISQKPSRDICQRGTSLTIQCQVDSQVTMMFWYRQQPGQSLTLIATANQGSEATYESGFVIDKFPISRPNLTFSTLTVSNMSPEDSSIYLCSVEVMQNTEAFFGQGTRLTVV.

The rearrangement uses TRBV19 and TRBJ2-1; tentatively, D is TRBD1 or TRBD2 (5 bases each). Germline V gene data show CDR1 as LNHDA and CDR2 as SQIVND (reference sequence). Between the trimmed V and J ends, which lost 5 bases and 6 bases, there was a span of 14 bases. This CDR3 has 14 residues. The CDR3 reads CASSSLGVGNEQFF. CDR3 in DNA: TGTGCCAGTAGTTCGCTGGGGGTTGGCAATGAGCAGTTCTTC. Full variable domain (remainder filled in from reference TRBV19 and TRBJ2-1): DGGITQSPKYLFRKEGQNVTLSCEQNLNHDAMYWYRQDPGQGLRLIYYSQIVNDFQKGDIAEGYSVSREKKESFPLTVTSAQKNPTAFYLCASSSLGVGNEQFFGPGTRLTVL.

The chain recombines TRBV27 with TRBJ1-2; possibly TRBD1 for D (6 bases). Germline values: CDR1 MNHEY, CDR2 SMNVEV (reference sequence). The V and J ends lost 4 bases and 6 bases respectively, with 12 bases between them. The length of the CDR3 is 13 residues. CDR3 protein: CASSSQGLDGYTF. In DNA form, the CDR3 reads TGTGCCAGCAGTTCACAGGGTCTGGATGGCTACACCTTC.

V and J are TRBV19 and TRBJ1-5; tentatively, D is TRBD1 (5 bases). The CDR3 covers 14 residues. Germline CDR1 and CDR2: LNHDA and SQIVND (reference sequence). V shed 10 bases and J shed 6 bases, with 19 bases lying between them. The CDR3 DNA follows: TGTGCCACTTTGGACGGGGCCTCAGGTCAGCCCCAGCATTTT. Translation: CATLDGASGQPQHF.

V gene TRBV10-2 combines with J gene TRBJ2-1; no firm D call. There are 12 residues in the CDR3. In germline, CDR1 is WSHSY, CDR2 SAAADI. Between the trimmed V and J ends, which lost 6 bases and 9 bases, there was a span of 12 bases. CDR3 bases: TGCGCCAGCAGCCCCGCTTGGGGTGAGCAGTTCTTC. Its translation is CASSPAWGEQFF.

The chain joins TRBV10-2 to TRBJ2-1; D may be TRBD2 (7 bases). The CDR3 has 15 amino acids. Germline loops: CDR1 WSHSY, CDR2 SAAADI. The V gene lost 6 bases and the J gene lost 7 bases, with 19 bases spanning the gap. CDR3: CASRGGAGQWNEQFF. As DNA, the CDR3 is TGCGCCAGCAGAGGGGGGGCGGGGCAGTGGAATGAGCAGTTCTTC.

This chain links TRBV28 with TRBJ1-2, with TRBD1 matching over 11 bases. The CDR3 length is 17 residues. Per the germline V gene, CDR1 is MDHEN and CDR2 is SYDVKM. J was trimmed by 6 bases and V by 2 bases; bases with no gene match: 11. The CDR3 coding sequence is TGTGCCAGCAGTTTACCCGTTGCTGGACAGGGGGCGCATGGCTACACCTTC. This sequence encodes CASSLPVAGQGAHGYTF.

V gene TRBV7-9 combines with J gene TRBJ1-6; 7 positions match TRBD1. The V gene's germline CDR1 is SEHNR and CDR2 FQNEAQ (reference sequence). The V segment lost 5 bases and the J segment 7 bases; nucleotides outside the gene matches: 5. The CDR3 loop spans 14 amino acids. The CDR3 region has the DNA TGTGCCAGCAGCCGACAGGGACCGAATTCACCCCTCCACTTT. Translated, it gives CASSRQGPNSPLHF.